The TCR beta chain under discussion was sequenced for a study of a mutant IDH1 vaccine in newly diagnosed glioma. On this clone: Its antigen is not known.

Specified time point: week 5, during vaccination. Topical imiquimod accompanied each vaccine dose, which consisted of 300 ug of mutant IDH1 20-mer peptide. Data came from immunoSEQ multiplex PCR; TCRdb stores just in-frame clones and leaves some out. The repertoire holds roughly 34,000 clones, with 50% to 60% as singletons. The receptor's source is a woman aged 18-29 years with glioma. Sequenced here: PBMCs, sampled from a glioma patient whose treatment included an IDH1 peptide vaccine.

CDR3 sequence reads: CASNSDQETQYF. The CDR3 coding sequence is TGTGCCAGCAATAGCGACCAAGAGACCCAGTACTTC. The rearrangement uses TRBV5-4 and TRBJ2-5, with D possibly TRBD2 on 5 matching bases. With 6 bases removed from V and 0 bases from J, the gap between germline ends came to 6 bases. CDR1 and CDR2 (germline): SGHNT, YYREEE (reference sequence). This CDR3 contains 12 residues.